The TCR beta chain under discussion was sequenced for a study of CD8+CD57+ T cells in acquired aplastic anemia. Study findings and constraints: Statistical testing detected no significant gap in CD8+ Simpson's diversity between patients and controls.

This clonotype was observed at least ten times. The target antigen is unknown. Sequencing was done on patients that had shown CD8+CD57+ cell expansion by flow cytometry. Each of the patients presented with severe acquired aplastic anemia. Receipt of therapy had not occurred in any patient by the time of blood sampling. Using genomic DNA as the template, TCR beta VDJ and CDR3 profiling was carried out. TCRdb ran MiXCR on the reads and lists one entry per CDR3 protein. Of about 160,000 distinct CDR3 sequences listed, 47% are singletons. The CDR3 runs 14 residues. Germline V lookup: CDR1 SGHTA, CDR2 FQGNSA. V lost 3 bases, J lost 0 bases, and 7 bases lay in between.

The specimen sequenced was sorted CD4+, CD8+, or CD8+CD57+ T cells (not recorded which) from PBMCs. This sequence joins TRBV7-2 and TRBJ2-3, with no clear D. The receptor's source is a human donor with aplastic anemia. The CDR3 sequence: CASSLVQSTDTQYF. CDR3 coding DNA: TGTGCCAGCAGCTTGGTCCAGAGCACAGATACGCAGTATTTT.